The 32 T cell receptor beta chains below come from one sample, sequenced in a study of T cells in Graves' hyperthyroidism and ophthalmopathy. Using RNA transcripts as the source, TCR beta CDR3 regions were amplified. Primed by the HTBI set, a first-round RT-PCR was run on the TCR CDR3. TCRdb re-called the multiplex PCR reads with MiXCR, one entry per CDR3 protein. The sample lists 500,000 to 800,000 distinct CDR3 sequences; roughly 15% were seen once. Source material: blood. Source of these receptors: a woman aged 45 to 65 with Graves' ophthalmopathy.

This clonotype was counted at least ten times. The chain couples TRBV10-3 to TRBJ2-5; D possibly corresponds to TRBD1 (6 bases). CDR1 and CDR2 (germline): ENHRY, SYGVKD. There are 15 residues in the CDR3. Trimming stripped 6 bases from V and 2 bases from J, with 16 bases between. The CDR3 DNA is TGTGCCATCAGCGAACCGGGACAACAACAAGAGACCCAGTACTTC. This encodes CAISEPGQQQETQYF.

This clonotype was seen many times. This chain joins TRBV6-6 and TRBJ2-1, with TRBD2 matching 9 bases. Losses at the gene ends were 2 bases for V and 7 bases for J; bases not matched to a gene: 9. This CDR3 region has 16 residues. The germline V gene encodes CDR1 MNHNY and CDR2 SVGAGI (reference sequence). In nucleotides, the CDR3 is TGTGCCAGCAGTTACCAGGCGGGAGGGCGGGGGAATGAGCAGTTCTTC. Protein sequence: CASSYQAGGRGNEQFF.

The chain joins TRBV5-8 to TRBJ2-2; D is unclear. The CDR3 spans 14 residues. Trimming cost V 4 bases and J 2 bases, with 9 bases left between them. Germline CDR1 is SGHTS and CDR2 is YDEGEE. CDR3 coding DNA: TGTGCCAGCAGCACCCCTAGTAACACCGGGGAGCTGTTTTTT. Protein: CASSTPSNTGELFF.

This clonotype appeared many times. This chain joins TRBV3-1 and TRBJ2-3; the D is unclear. Germline V gives CDR1 LGHDT, CDR2 YNNKEL (reference sequence). The CDR3 runs to 13 residues. Deletions cut 1 base from V and 3 bases from J, with 5 bases between. The CDR3 spells CASSQVRTDTQYF. The CDR3 DNA reads as TGTGCCAGCAGCCAAGTTAGGACAGATACGCAGTATTTT.

This clonotype was detected ten times or more. V usage is TRBV20-1 and J usage is TRBJ2-7; 8 nucleotides line up with TRBD2. The CDR3 has 15 residues. Germline V gene sequence: CDR1 DFQATT, CDR2 SNEGSKA (reference sequence). With 3 bases clipped from V and 0 bases from J, the junction kept 7 bases outside the gene matches. DNA of the CDR3: TGCAGTGCTAGGTGGGCGGGAGGCCCCTCCTACGAGCAGTACTTC. This gives the protein CSARWAGGPSYEQYF.

The sample holds many counts of this clonotype. The chain joins TRBV20-1 to TRBJ2-1; weak D call: TRBD2 (6 bases). This CDR3 contains 14 residues. V gave up 3 bases and J gave up 9 bases, with 18 bases separating them. Per germline, CDR1 DFQATT and CDR2 SNEGSKA (reference sequence). The CDR3: CSARGLFGGGEQFF. The CDR3 DNA is TGCAGTGCTAGGGGGCTGTTTGGGGGAGGTGAGCAGTTCTTC.

This clonotype was found many times. This chain joins TRBV5-1 and TRBJ2-4; 8 bases align to TRBD2. CDR1 and CDR2 from the germline V gene are SGHRS and YFSETQ. The CDR3 runs to 15 residues. V lost 1 base to trimming and J lost 7 bases; unmatched junction nucleotides: 7. CDR3 sequence (DNA): TGCGCCAGCAGCTTGAGAACTAGCGGAGGGAACATTCAGTACTTC. The encoded protein is CASSLRTSGGNIQYF.

This chain uses TRBV20-1 with TRBJ1-4; possible D gene TRBD1, 5 bases. Trimming pared 3 bases from V and 3 bases from J, leaving 8 bases between. Germline V gene sequence: CDR1 DFQATT, CDR2 SNEGSKA (reference sequence). The CDR3 length is 13 residues. CDR3 in DNA: TGCAGTGCTAGCCGGGGCCCTAATGAAAAACTGTTTTTT. It specifies CSASRGPNEKLFF.

This clonotype appeared many times. J is TRBJ2-7 and V is TRBV18; the match to TRBD1 covers 7 bases. The CDR3 sequence is 16 residues long. From germline, CDR1 is KGHSH and CDR2 LQKENI. The junction had 11 bases not matched to a gene; V was cut back by 6 bases and J by 0 bases. The CDR3 is CASSSRGQAFSYEQYF. CDR3 coding DNA: TGTGCCAGCTCCTCGCGCGGACAGGCCTTCTCCTACGAGCAGTACTTC.

The rearrangement uses TRBV11-3 and TRBJ2-1; 11 bases are a match to TRBD2. Trimming cost V 6 bases and J 10 bases; bases outside gene matches: 11. Per germline, CDR1 SGHNT and CDR2 YENEEA. The CDR3 totals 15 residues. CDR3 protein: CASSLKLAGVEEQFF. CDR3 in DNA: TGTGCCAGCAGTCTTAAACTAGCGGGAGTCGAAGAGCAGTTCTTC.

This clonotype was recorded many times. V and J are TRBV19 and TRBJ1-2; D is ambiguous. The ends were cut back, 4 bases at V and 1 base at J, with 7 bases in the middle. The CDR3 length is 13 residues. Germline loops: CDR1 LNHDA, CDR2 SQIVND (reference sequence). The CDR3 nucleotides are TGTGCCAGTAGTACCGGGATTAACTATGGCTACACCTTC. Amino acids: CASSTGINYGYTF.

This clonotype was seen many times. The genes are TRBV6-5 and TRBJ2-7; 7 bases match TRBD1. Germline CDR1 and CDR2: MNHEY and SVGAGI. This CDR3 has 15 amino acids. V lost 0 bases, J lost 5 bases, and 7 bases stayed unmatched. In DNA form, the CDR3 reads TGTGCCAGCAGTTACTCGGGTGACAGGGTCCACGAGCAGTACTTC. Amino acids: CASSYSGDRVHEQYF.

This chain uses TRBV7-2 with TRBJ1-2, with TRBD1 matching over 7 bases. Germline assignment: CDR1 SGHTA and CDR2 FQGNSA. The CDR3 runs to 14 residues. V lost 5 bases and J lost 1; bases outside the gene matches: 4. The CDR3 region has the DNA TGTGCCAGCAGCGCCTGGGACAGTAACTATGGCTACACCTTC. This translates into CASSAWDSNYGYTF.

The chain couples TRBV15 to TRBJ2-3, with unresolved D. This CDR3 is built from 13 residues. Trimming took off 1 base at V and 6 bases at J, with 8 bases between the two ends. Germline V CDR1 and CDR2: LNHNV, YYDKDF (reference sequence). Here the CDR3 reads CATSRVLLDTQYF. CDR3 DNA sequence: TGTGCCACCAGCAGAGTACTTCTGGATACGCAGTATTTT.

This clonotype was counted many times. V is TRBV30 and J is TRBJ1-1; 7 positions match TRBD1. Trimming removed 8 bases from V and 0 bases from J; junction bases left unmatched: 12. The CDR3 extends over 15 amino acids. From germline, CDR1 is GTSNPN and CDR2 SVGIG (reference sequence). CDR3 protein: CAAKGQSMMNTEAFF. CDR3 DNA sequence: TGTGCCGCAAAGGGACAGTCTATGATGAACACTGAAGCTTTCTTT.

This clonotype was seen at least ten times. The chain joins TRBV20-1 to TRBJ2-3; tentatively, D is TRBD2 (6 bases). The V end lost 2 bases, the J end lost 1 base, and 19 bases lay between the germline ends. Germline lookup yields CDR1 DFQATT and CDR2 SNEGSKA (reference sequence). The CDR3 spans 17 residues. The CDR3 here is CSARIRGAGYGTDTQYF. In DNA, the CDR3 is TGCAGTGCTAGAATCCGAGGGGCGGGATACGGCACAGATACGCAGTATTTT.

The chain joins TRBV11-2 to TRBJ2-1; 8 bases align to TRBD1. The V gene's germline CDR1 is SGHAT and CDR2 FQNNGV. V trimming: 9 bases; J trimming: 5 bases; junction bases outside the gene matches: 9. The CDR3 has 14 amino acids. The CDR3 region has the DNA TGTGCCAGTTCTCCGGGACAGGAGGACAATGAGCAGTTCTTC. Its protein is CASSPGQEDNEQFF.

This clonotype was observed at least ten times. The V gene is TRBV27, the J gene TRBJ2-1, with no clear D. Trimming took 5 bases from V and 3 from J, leaving 20 bases between them. CDR1 and CDR2 from the germline V gene are MNHEY and SMNVEV (reference sequence). This CDR3 is 17 amino acids long. The CDR3 DNA reads as TGTGCCAGCAGTCCTAGGGCCTCTACCCCTTTCTACAATGAGCAGTTCTTC. It encodes CASSPRASTPFYNEQFF.

The rearrangement joins TRBV27 to TRBJ1-6; D gene unclear. This CDR3 has 13 residues. The V and J ends lost 3 bases and 10 bases respectively, with 10 bases between them. Germline lookup yields CDR1 MNHEY and CDR2 SMNVEV (reference sequence). CDR3 DNA sequence: TGTGCCAGCAGTTTCAATCCTTACTCACCCCTCCACTTT. This sequence encodes CASSFNPYSPLHF.

This clonotype has a count of ten or more. This chain connects TRBV30 to TRBJ2-2; 8 positions agree with TRBD2. The CDR3 sequence is 14 residues long. Germline assignment: CDR1 GTSNPN and CDR2 SVGIG (reference sequence). The trim removed 0 bases at V and 7 bases at J, leaving 4 bases unmatched. The DNA for the CDR3 is TGTGCCTGGAGTGTTCTGACTAGCGACGGGGAGCTGTTTTTT. It translates to CAWSVLTSDGELFF.

The table lists this clonotype with many counts. The V gene is TRBV7-2, the J gene TRBJ1-2; the match to TRBD1 covers 10 bases. Germline CDR1 is SGHTA and CDR2 is FQGNSA. V shed 5 bases and J 2 bases; nucleotides not matched to a gene: 2. The CDR3 consists of 14 residues. The CDR3 region has the DNA TGTGCCAGCAGCCGGGGACAGGGGAACTATGGCTACACCTTC. It codes for CASSRGQGNYGYTF.

This clonotype was picked up many times. The chain is built from TRBV7-2 and TRBJ2-3; 10 positions match TRBD2. Germline values: CDR1 SGHTA, CDR2 FQGNSA. Trimming cost V 0 bases and J 9 bases; bases outside gene matches: 9. There are 16 residues in the CDR3. DNA for the CDR3: TGTGCCAGCAGCTTAGCTAGGATAAGCGGGGGGGGAACGCAGTATTTT. Amino acid sequence: CASSLARISGGGTQYF.

This clonotype was seen at least ten times. The gene calls are TRBV20-1 and TRBJ2-1; D is ambiguous. V lost 3 bases, J lost 3 bases, and 15 bases lay in between. The CDR3 runs 15 residues. Germline V lookup: CDR1 DFQATT, CDR2 SNEGSKA (reference sequence). CDR3 in amino acids: CSARPGSRVYNEQFF. The CDR3, as DNA: TGCAGTGCTAGGCCCGGGTCTAGAGTCTACAATGAGCAGTTCTTC.

This clonotype was seen at least ten times. V is TRBV5-1 and J is TRBJ2-7, with D perhaps matching TRBD1 (6 bases). The CDR3 contains 15 residues. Germline V gene lookup returns CDR1 SGHRS and CDR2 YFSETQ. The V end was cut by 1 base, the J end by 0 bases, with 11 bases between. The CDR3: CASSLTGPHSYEQYF. The CDR3 DNA follows: TGCGCCAGCAGCTTGACAGGGCCCCACTCCTACGAGCAGTACTTC.

The chain recombines TRBV12-3 or TRBV12-4 with TRBJ2-5; the match to TRBD1 covers 7 bases. V was pared by 7 bases and J by 1 base, with 9 bases of the junction left unmatched. The CDR3 totals 15 residues. Here the CDR3 DNA reads TGTGCCAGCAAGCCCATCGGGACAGTCCAAGAGACCCAGTACTTC. It is translated as CASKPIGTVQETQYF.

This clonotype was observed at least ten times. The chain links TRBV7-2 to TRBJ1-3; D not resolved. The V end was cut by 5 bases, the J end by 0 bases, with 11 bases between. The length of the CDR3 is 15 residues. Germline V gives CDR1 SGHTA, CDR2 FQGNSA. CDR3 sequence: CASSPTVYSGNTIYF. CDR3 bases: TGTGCCAGCAGCCCGACGGTGTACTCTGGAAACACCATATATTTT.

The sample holds many counts of this clonotype. This chain uses TRBV20-1 with TRBJ2-3, with a possible D match to TRBD2 (6 bases). CDR3 size: 15 residues. Germline CDR1 reads DFQATT; CDR2 reads SNEGSKA (reference sequence). The V and J ends lost 1 base and 3 bases respectively, with 14 bases between them. CDR3 in DNA: TGCAGTGCTAGAGGAAGACTAGTGGGTACAGATACGCAGTATTTT. This codes for CSARGRLVGTDTQYF.

This clonotype came up many times. The J gene is TRBJ2-7, the V gene TRBV4-1; 9 bases are shared with TRBD2. Unmatched junction bases numbered 6, after V lost 2 bases and J lost 7 bases. This CDR3 is 14 amino acids long. CDR1 MGHRA and CDR2 YSYEKL come from the germline V gene. The CDR3, as DNA: TGCGCCAGCAGCCAAATAGCGGGAGTCTATGAGCAGTACTTC. Amino acids: CASSQIAGVYEQYF.

The CDR3 DNA follows: TGTGCCAGCAGTTTTAAAACCAACAATGAGCAGTTCTTC. Protein sequence: CASSFKTNNEQFF. The gene calls are TRBV12-3 or TRBV12-4 and TRBJ2-1; D unclear. Trimming cost V 3 bases and J 5 bases, with 8 bases left between them. The CDR3 length is 13 residues.

This clonotype was counted ten times or more. V is TRBV6-1 and J is TRBJ2-5; TRBD2 agrees at 8 bases. The CDR3 runs to 14 residues. Per the germline V gene, CDR1 is MNHNS and CDR2 is SASEGT. With V trimmed by 6 bases and J by 5 bases, 8 bases remained unmatched. CDR3 protein: CASRKAGAGETQYF. CDR3 nucleotide sequence: TGTGCCAGCAGAAAAGCGGGAGCGGGGGAGACCCAGTACTTC.

This rearrangement joins TRBV7-2 to TRBJ1-5; TRBD1 might be the D (5 bases). V lost 5 bases and J lost 0, with 11 bases in between. This CDR3 is 15 amino acids long. In germline, CDR1 is SGHTA, CDR2 FQGNSA. CDR3 coding DNA: TGTGCCAGCAGCCCGGGGGATTATAGCAATCAGCCCCAGCATTTT. Translation gives CASSPGDYSNQPQHF.

In this sample, this clonotype turned up a few times. This rearrangement joins TRBV18 to TRBJ1-5; 11 nucleotides agree with TRBD1. Losses at the gene ends were 3 bases for V and 4 bases for J; bases not matched to a gene: 8. The germline V gene encodes CDR1 KGHSH and CDR2 LQKENI. This CDR3 is 17 amino acids long. This CDR3 is CASSPRGQGAINQPQHF. The CDR3 region has the DNA TGTGCCAGCTCACCGCGCGGACAGGGGGCCATAAATCAGCCCCAGCATTTT.